This TCR beta chain appears in the sequencing data of a study of CD8 T cells in Susac syndrome (dated by TCRdb to about 2019). Concerning the study at large: Whether CD8+ T cell activation and differentiation in Susac syndrome was antigen driven was tested using repertoire sequencing. CD8+ T cell repertoire clonality was compared between some 12 healthy donors, approximately 14 Susac syndrome patients and some 15 multiple sclerosis patients.

The CDR3 covers 13 residues, taking in both the cysteine and the phenylalanine. The sequence is cut down to CDR3 DNA, 39 bases in frame from base 1. V lost 3 bases and J lost 10 bases; the stretch between them is 13 bases long. The CDR1 and CDR2 encoded by the germline V gene (reference sequence) are MNHEY and SMNVEV. Notes on this clonotype: The clone's antigen remains unknown. No clone much larger than this one lies a single base away; base qualities are absent.

RNA was extracted using the RNeasy kit, and roughly 0.5 to 1 ug of the RNA was reverse transcribed with random hexamers. The immunoSEQ multiplex PCR assay, which covers 54 Vbeta and 13 Jbeta segments, was used to amplify TCR beta CDR3 regions. Bias from PCR amplification was corrected by using a synthetic template baseline for primer optimization and for computational correction. For the original study's pipeline: Reads were annotated to V, D and J genes per IMGT and analyzed with immunoSEQ Analyzer, keeping only productive sequences. To calculate clonality, Shannon entropy was normalized by log2 of the number of productive unique sequences and then subtracted from one. For each patient and control, public and private clones were evaluated within the 100 most prevalent clones. Clones were defined as Susac-specific if absent from the healthy and MS cohorts, from 1052 published viral clones and from other ImmuneACCESS disease sequences. The public reads were reanalyzed by TCRdb: fastp trimming at Q25, MiXCR alignment, in-frame beta chains only. Duplicate CDR3 protein sequences are folded into a single record with the most common DNA and genes. The V and J calls follow TCRdb's processing rather than the paper's. The sample profile shows some 130,000 distinct CDR3 sequences; over 80% of them were found once. Around 0.49% of the sample is taken by the ten largest.

Overall study outcomes, separate from this receptor: The number of individuals in the TCR sequencing and HLA analysis was recognized as being relatively small.

Peripheral blood CD8+ and CD4+ T cells from healthy donors, Susac syndrome patients and multiple sclerosis patients were profiled using high-throughput TCR beta sequencing. The multiple sclerosis controls were treatment-naive patients who had stable or active relapsing-remitting disease and met the revised McDonald criteria. Bulk CD8+ and CD4+ T cells were purified by magnetic negative isolation, whereas CD8+ TEMRA cells were enriched by FACS. Blood was collected in EDTA tubes and processed within 24 hours, with PBMCs isolated through density gradient centrifugation. PBMCs destined for TCR sequencing were cryopreserved in liquid nitrogen and later thawed in a 37 °C water bath. The sorted or isolated CD4+, CD8+ and CD8+ TEMRA cells reached a purity of at least 90%.

The sequence joins TRBV27 to TRBJ2-1; TRBD2 could be the D gene, as 6 bases match. The material sequenced was CD8+ T cells from PBMCs. The sequence was obtained from a human donor with multiple sclerosis. The CDR3 region has the sequence CASSFQTSREQFF. The nucleotides read TGTGCCAGCAGTTTCCAGACTAGTAGAGAGCAGTTCTTC.